This entry is about one TCR beta chain. The entry originates in a study of blood T cell repertoires in COVID-19. On the study more broadly: Material from acute and convalescent COVID-19 was sourced from the United States, Italy and Spain. PBMCs, B-cell-depleted T cells, or T cells were the source of the cDNA or gDNA that made up the material.

Original analysis: It was from reference gene primer amplification that nucleated cell counts were estimated. Clones were sequenced by immunoSEQ multiplex PCR, and TCRdb holds only the in-frame ones, with some missing. V and J calls and clone size are given by that table; D and trimming were obtained from the DNA. The sample consists of over 75,000 clones, around three quarters of them appearing once. V gave up 4 bases and J gave up 1 base; unmatched junction bases: 2. CDR3 length: 16 residues. Germline lookup yields CDR1 SGHRS and CDR2 YFSETQ. The specimen was peripheral blood. This chain uses TRBV5-1 with TRBJ2-5, with 15 bases aligning to TRBD2. The sequence came from a man aged 45-60 years who had recovered from COVID-19. The CDR3 reads CASSGGLAGGQETQYF. The CDR3 DNA sequence: TGCGCCAGCAGCGGGGGACTAGCGGGGGGCCAAGAGACCCAGTACTTC.